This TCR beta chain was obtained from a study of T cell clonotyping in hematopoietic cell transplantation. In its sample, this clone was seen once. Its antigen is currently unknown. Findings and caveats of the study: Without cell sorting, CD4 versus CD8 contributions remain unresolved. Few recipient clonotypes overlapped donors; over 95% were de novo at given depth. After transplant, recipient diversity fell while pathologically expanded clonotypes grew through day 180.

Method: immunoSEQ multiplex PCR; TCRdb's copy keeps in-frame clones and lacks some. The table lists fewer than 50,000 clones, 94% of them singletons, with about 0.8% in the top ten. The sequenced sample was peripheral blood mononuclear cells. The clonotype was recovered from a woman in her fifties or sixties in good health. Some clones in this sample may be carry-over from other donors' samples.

The CDR3 DNA is TGCGCCAGCAGCCTAGGGGACAGGGGGAACACTGGGGCCAACGTCCTGACTTTC. Translated, it gives CASSLGDRGNTGANVLTF. The V and J genes are TRBV5-1 and TRBJ2-6; 11 bases are a match to TRBD1. J was trimmed by 2 bases and V by 4 bases; bases with no gene match: 8. The CDR3 consists of 18 residues. Germline CDR1 is SGHRS and CDR2 is YFSETQ.